The entry that follows covers one T cell receptor (beta chain) sequence. The antigen is not known. The sample comes from a study of cytomegalovirus exposure and HLA in healthy donors. Points from the study as a whole: A link between a missense DCLRE1C variant and TCR beta V- and J-gene trimming emerged from a later analysis. It was taken for granted in presence/absence analyses that sequencing depth across donors was roughly uniform.

At collection, donors were nominally healthy, but unrecorded immune exposures were probable. The PCR was carried out with 60 Vbeta primers and 13 Jbeta primers. TCRdb's table, derived via immunoSEQ multiplex PCR, lists solely in-frame clones and lacks some. The sample holds some 200,000 clones, 80% to 90% seen once. CDR1 PRHDT and CDR2 FYEKMQ come from the germline V gene (reference sequence). This CDR3 is built from 16 residues. V lost 6 bases, J lost 5 bases, and 15 bases stayed unmatched. Material: PBMCs. This TCR derives from a woman aged 18-35 years in good health and CMV-seronegative. This chain links TRBV13 with TRBJ1-2; TRBD1 matches 7 bases. This CDR3 is CASRGVFGGTAYGYTF. The CDR3 DNA reads TGTGCCAGCAGGGGTGTCTTTGGGGGGACAGCGTATGGCTACACCTTC.